This T cell receptor beta chain was identified during a study of blood T cells in healthy people across ages. Across the whole study: With template switching, about one barcoded beta molecule was captured per two T cells.

This clonotype appeared many times. What it recognizes is unknown. Through a sample-barcoded 5' primer and a J-beta primer mix, a second PCR was run for about 6 to 11 cycles. TCRdb processed the 5' RACE reads anew with MiXCR; each CDR3 protein has one entry. In the table there are approximately 350,000 distinct CDR3 sequences, roughly half of which are singletons. Study conclusions and caveats: Greater diversity and more naive CD4+ cells were seen in long-lived donors than in aged donors. CMV status of donors was unknown, possibly confounding expanded clonotype changes.

Sequences were obtained from blood. This sequence originates from a man in his sixties in good health.

In DNA form, the CDR3 reads TGTGCCTGGAGTGTAGCGGGGGTTGGAAGAGAGACCCAGTACTTC. Amino acids: CAWSVAGVGRETQYF. The chain combines TRBV30 with TRBJ2-5; 8 bases match TRBD2. The CDR3 consists of 15 residues. The germline V gene encodes CDR1 GTSNPN and CDR2 SVGIG (reference sequence). Unmatched junction bases numbered 7, after V lost 0 bases and J lost 4 bases.